The 17 T cell receptor beta chains below were found in one sample sequenced in a study of tumor-infiltrating lymphocytes in glioblastoma multiforme. Three nested ARM-PCR rounds with V-beta and C-beta primers built TCRB libraries. TCRdb passed the multiplex PCR reads through MiXCR, listing each CDR3 protein once. The repertoire holds 10,000 to 15,000 distinct CDR3 sequences, with roughly 64% as singletons. Specimen: brain tumor tissue. These receptors all stem from a male donor with glioblastoma.

There are many counts of this clonotype. This chain uses TRBV24-1 with TRBJ2-3; D remains ambiguous. Germline CDR1 and CDR2: KGHDR and SFDVKD. CDR3 size: 14 residues. Trimming cost V 7 bases and J 1 base, with 11 bases left between them. The CDR3 is CATSRSLGTDTQYF. For the CDR3, the DNA is TGTGCCACCAGCAGATCTCTGGGCACAGATACGCAGTATTTT.

This clonotype was counted only a few times. A clone one base away is much larger, so this may be a read error. This sequence joins TRBV5-1 and TRBJ2-2; maybe TRBD2 (5 bases). Per the germline V gene, CDR1 is SGHRS and CDR2 is YFSETQ. This CDR3 region has 13 residues. CDR3 residues: CVSSLRATGELFF. CDR3 nucleotide sequence: TGCGTCAGCAGCTTGCGGGCCACCGGGGAGCTGTTTTTT.

The sample holds a few counts of this clonotype. This rearrangement joins TRBV11-2 to TRBJ1-1, with D hard to call. This CDR3 has 14 residues. Germline V gene lookup returns CDR1 SGHAT and CDR2 FQNNGV. The ends were cut back, 0 bases at V and 8 bases at J, with 13 bases in the middle. CDR3: CASSLDVWSLEAFF. The CDR3 DNA reads as TGTGCCAGCAGCTTAGATGTGTGGTCGTTGGAAGCTTTCTTT.

This clonotype was seen at least ten times. The rearrangement links TRBV7-8 to TRBJ2-7; 10 bases are shared with TRBD2. The CDR3 is 15 residues long. V shed 5 bases, J shed 4 bases, and the junction held 8 bases outside the gene matches. Germline V gives CDR1 SGHVS, CDR2 FQNEAQ. The CDR3, as DNA: TGTGCCAGCAGCCCGCGCGGACTAGCGGAATACGAGCAGTACTTC. Protein sequence: CASSPRGLAEYEQYF.

Comment on this clonotype: The junction and the germline gene differ at one end; a read error may be behind it. The chain joins TRBV10-3 to TRBJ2-5; tentatively, D is TRBD1 or TRBD2 (7 bases each). The CDR3 runs 14 residues. Germline CDR1 reads ENHRY; CDR2 reads SYGVKD. The CDR3: CATGAGGGKDTQYF. In nucleotides, the CDR3 is TGTGCCACCGGAGCAGGGGGAGGGAAAGATACCCAGTATTTC.

Concerning this clonotype: It may be a read error: a sequence one base away is much more abundant. V usage is TRBV28 and J usage is TRBJ2-4, with D tentatively TRBD1 (5 bases). The V and J ends lost 6 bases and 0 bases respectively, with 12 bases between them. This CDR3 has 15 residues. Germline V gene data show CDR1 as MDHEN and CDR2 as SYDVKM. This CDR3 reads CASSSLGLAKNIQYF. Written as DNA, the CDR3 is TGTGCCAGCAGCTCCTTGGGGCTAGCCAAAAACATTCAGTACTTC. Variable domain in full (rest from reference TRBV28 and TRBJ2-4): DVKVTQSSRYLVKRTGEKVFLECVQDMDHENMFWYRQDPGLGLRLIYFSYDVKMKEKGDIPEGYSVSREKKERFSLILESASTNQTSMYLCASSSLGLAKNIQYFGAGTRLSVL.

In regard to this clonotype: The junction departs from germline at one end; a sequencing error may be responsible. The rearrangement links TRBV20-1 to TRBJ2-3; TRBD1 agrees at 7 bases. CDR3 length equals 14 residues. CDR1 is DFQATT and CDR2 is SNEGSKA in the germline V gene (reference sequence). The CDR3, as DNA: TGCGGTGCTAGAGAGAGAGGGGGCACCGATACGCAGTATTTT. The encoded protein is CGARERGGTDTQYF.

By proportion, this clonotype is medium-sized (0.01 to 0.1%). The chain is built from TRBV29-1 and TRBJ2-5; unclear D gene. Germline lookup yields CDR1 SQVTM and CDR2 ANQGSEA. V shed 5 bases and J shed 2 bases, with 18 bases lying between them. This CDR3 is 15 amino acids long. CDR3 protein: CSVREHSRSQETQYF. The CDR3, as DNA: TGCAGCGTTAGAGAACATTCGAGATCTCAAGAGACCCAGTACTTC.

Turning to this clonotype: In this CDR3 the conserved last residue, phenylalanine or tryptophan, is missing, so a read error is likely. V and J are TRBV24-1 and TRBJ2-3, with D unresolved. V dropped 2 bases and J dropped 2 bases, with 10 bases sitting between them. In germline, CDR1 is KGHDR, CDR2 SFDVKD. This CDR3 contains 15 residues. DNA of the CDR3: TGTGCCACCAGTGATTCAAGACAAATCACAGATACGCAGTATCTT. Translating it yields CATSDSRQITDTQYL.

With respect to this clonotype: Since no conserved phenylalanine or tryptophan closes the CDR3, a read error is the likely cause. The J gene is TRBJ2-3, the V gene TRBV4-1; D is possibly TRBD2 (6 bases). The CDR3 runs 15 residues. The germline V gene encodes CDR1 MGHRA and CDR2 YSYEKL. This chain's CDR3 is CASSQAAGHTDTQYS. In nucleotides, the CDR3 is TGTGCCAGCAGCCAAGCCGCGGGGCACACAGATACGCAGTATTCT.

CDR3 protein: CSARAPGSLNQPQHF. The CDR3 DNA is TGCAGTGCTAGAGCCCCCGGGTCCCTGAATCAGCCCCAGCATTTT. J is TRBJ1-5 and V is TRBV20-1; no definite D call. The CDR3 is made up of 15 amino acids. Trimming shortened V by 1 base and J by 4 bases, and 14 bases separated the two germline ends. Germline values: CDR1 DFQATT, CDR2 SNEGSKA (reference sequence).

A remark on this clonotype: The CDR3 carries no conserved terminal phenylalanine or tryptophan, so it likely arises from a read error. The chain links TRBV20-1 to TRBJ2-3; D is uncertain. The CDR3 length is 11 residues. The germline V gene has CDR1 DFQATT and CDR2 SNEGSKA (reference sequence). CDR3: CSARDSDTQYS. DNA of the CDR3: TGTAGTGCTAGAGATTCGGATACGCAGTATTCT.

With respect to this clonotype: A much larger clone sits a single nucleotide away, making a read error possible. CDR3 sequence: CASGSTEGPTAQYF. In DNA form, the CDR3 reads TGTGCCAGCGGATCTACGGAGGGGCCCACCGCGCAGTATTTT. The V gene is TRBV12-3 or TRBV12-4, the J gene TRBJ2-3; TRBD2 might be the D (6 bases). Trimming cost V 8 bases and J 10 bases, with 22 bases left between them. This CDR3 contains 14 residues.

V and J are TRBV11-2 and TRBJ2-1; TRBD2 might be the D (6 bases). This CDR3 is built from 13 residues. Trimming took 10 bases from V and 7 from J, leaving 17 bases between them. Germline CDR1 SGHAT, CDR2 FQNNGV. For the CDR3, the DNA is TGTGCCACGAGCTTGGATGGGGGGAATGAGCAGTTCTTC. Encoded protein: CATSLDGGNEQFF.

This clonotype was observed once. This chain connects TRBV6-1 to TRBJ2-7; 12 bases fit TRBD2. Germline-derived CDR1 and CDR2 are MNHNS and SASEGT. This CDR3 has 15 amino acids. V trimming: 3 bases; J trimming: 7 bases; junction bases outside the gene matches: 7. The chain's CDR3 is CASSELAGGAGEQYV. The CDR3 DNA is TGTGCCAGCAGTGAGCTAGCGGGGGGGGCCGGGGAGCAGTACGTC.

As to this clonotype: A junction end diverges from the germline sequence, so it may reflect a read error. This chain uses TRBV14 with TRBJ2-1; 7 bases fit TRBD2. Germline assignment: CDR1 SGHDN and CDR2 FVKESK. The CDR3 is 16 amino acids. The CDR3 protein is CASSLPGLTSYNEQSF. In DNA, the CDR3 is TGCGCCAGCAGCCTACCGGGACTAACTTCTTACAATGAGCAGTCCTTC.

The chain joins TRBV11-2 to TRBJ2-1; the match to TRBD2 covers 7 bases. The CDR3 totals 18 residues. Trimming took 2 bases from V and 6 from J; bases not matched to a gene: 16. CDR1 and CDR2 (germline): SGHAT, FQNNGV. The CDR3 is CASSLKLPSGDRRNEQFF. CDR3 in DNA: TGTGCCAGCAGCTTAAAACTTCCTAGCGGAGATCGGCGCAATGAGCAGTTCTTC.